This is a list of T cell receptor beta chains from one sample in a study of a mutant IDH1 vaccine in newly diagnosed glioma. The antigens of these receptors remain unknown. TCRdb's table, derived via immunoSEQ multiplex PCR, lists solely in-frame clones and lacks some. The repertoire has fewer than 85,000 clones, roughly four fifths of them found once; the top ten carry 4% to 5.5%. Here the sequenced sample was PBMCs, taken from a glioma patient whose treatment included an IDH1 peptide vaccine. The receptors shown here come from a man aged 35 to 55 with glioma. Each CDR3 is given with its conserved first and last residue. A D gene is named only where the DNA matches it firmly. Clone size appears in some rows only: once, few, many, or a class for an expanded clone.

cdr3_nt,cdr3_aa,j_call,clone_size,d_call,v_call
TGTGCCATCAGCCCCAGGGACAGCCCGGATGGAACCCAGTACTTC,CAISPRDSPDGTQYF,TRBJ2-5,-,TRBD1,TRBV10-3
TGTGCCTGGTCAGTCAGGGGTTCCGGGGAGCTGTTTTTT,CAWSVRGSGELFF,TRBJ2-2,-,-,TRBV30
TGTGCCAGCAGCCCCCTGGGAGGAGGGAGCTCCTACGAGCAGTACTTC,CASSPLGGGSSYEQYF,TRBJ2-7,-,-,TRBV7-6
TGTGCCAGCTCGCAGGGGGCTTCCTACGAGCAGTACTTC,CASSQGASYEQYF,TRBJ2-7,-,TRBD1,TRBV18
TGTGCCAGTAGTACCCCGGCGGGGGGAGACAAGTACTTC,CASSTPAGGDKYF,TRBJ2-7,-,TRBD2,TRBV19
TGTGCCAGCAGCCTAGTAGCGGGAGCCCCCTACGAGCAGTACTTC,CASSLVAGAPYEQYF,TRBJ2-7,once,TRBD2,TRBV7-9
TGTGCCAGCAGTGAAAAACACATCTATGGCTACACCTTC,CASSEKHIYGYTF,TRBJ1-2,-,-,TRBV25-1
TGTGCCAGCGGGGTCTGGGGGCAGAACACTGAAGCTTTCTTT,CASGVWGQNTEAFF,TRBJ1-1,-,-,TRBV6-1
TGCGCCAGCAGCCAAGAATGGGGAGAGACCCAGTACTTC,CASSQEWGETQYF,TRBJ2-5,-,-,TRBV4-3
TGTGCCAGCAGCGTAGGAGGGAGGGGTAGGTATGGCTACACCTTC,CASSVGGRGRYGYTF,TRBJ1-2,-,-,TRBV9
TGTGCCAGCAGTTACACTCGGACAGGTTTGAACACTGAAGCTTTCTTT,CASSYTRTGLNTEAFF,TRBJ1-1,-,TRBD1,TRBV6-5
TGTGCCATCAGTGAACAAGAGACCCAGTACTTC,CAISEQETQYF,TRBJ2-5,-,-,TRBV10-3
TGTGCCAGCGGACGACAGGGGGACACTGAAGCTTTCTTT,CASGRQGDTEAFF,TRBJ1-1,-,TRBD1,TRBV7-2
TGTGCCAGCAGCGTAGGACAGGGGTCACGGGAGCAGTACTTC,CASSVGQGSREQYF,TRBJ2-7,-,TRBD1,TRBV5-8
TGTGCCACCAGCAGAGGTTTTGGGTTCGCTGAAGCTTTCTTT,CATSRGFGFAEAFF,TRBJ1-1,-,-,TRBV15
TGTGCCAGCAGCCAAGATCTGCAGGGCAGAGGGGGCTACACCTTC,CASSQDLQGRGGYTF,TRBJ1-2,-,-,TRBV14
TGCGCCAGCAGCCTGACCCAGGGTTATAACTATGGCTACACCTTC,CASSLTQGYNYGYTF,TRBJ1-2,-,-,TRBV5-1
TGTGCCAGCAGCTTAGGCCCCCTATGGAGCCAAGAGACCCAGTACTTC,CASSLGPLWSQETQYF,TRBJ2-5,once,-,TRBV7-6
TGTGCCAGTAGGACGGACCACCAGCAGTTCTTC,CASRTDHQQFF,TRBJ2-1,-,-,TRBV19
TGTGCCAGCTCAGGAGAGACCCAGTACTTC,CASSGETQYF,TRBJ2-5,-,-,TRBV18
TGTGCCAGTAGTATAGGGAGAAGGGAGCAGTTCTTC,CASSIGRREQFF,TRBJ2-1,-,-,TRBV19
TGTGCCAGCAGCGAATCGGTAAACACTGAAGCTTTCTTT,CASSESVNTEAFF,TRBJ1-1,-,-,TRBV9
TGTGCCAGCAGTGACAGGACAGGGGGCTCAGATACGCAGTATTTT,CASSDRTGGSDTQYF,TRBJ2-3,-,TRBD1,TRBV6-4